The next 31 T cell receptor beta chains were all read from a single sample in a study of control samples from healthy donors and cancer patients (dated by TCRdb to 2018 to 2021). The library was produced with the immunoSEQ multiplex PCR assay. In its TCRdb copy, this immuneACCESS table keeps in-frame sequences only and misses some clones. Where compared with another copy, unresolved V genes explain less than half of these, and the others have no known cause. Within this sample are about 78,000 clones, with about 89% of them counted one time only. Jointly, the top ten make up less than 9% of the sample. Sequences were obtained from blood. Receptors originate from a woman in her fifties or sixties in good health.

V is TRBV2 and J is TRBJ2-3, with a tentative D call TRBD1 (5 bases). The CDR3 consists of 14 residues. Trimming stripped 10 bases from V and 4 bases from J, with 18 bases between. Germline CDR1 and CDR2: SNHLY and FYNNEI. In nucleotides, the CDR3 is TGTGCCACCTCGAAACAGGCGAAGTCAGATACGCAGTATTTT. Translating it yields CATSKQAKSDTQYF.

This chain links TRBV21-1 with TRBJ1-5; the tabulated D call, TRBD1, remains unverified against the DNA. TRBV21-1 is deemed a pseudogene. The CDR3 contains 20 residues. The CDR3 protein is CASSKISVGAWGYSNQPQHF. DNA for the CDR3: TGTGCCAGCAGCAAAATATCAGTGGGGGCGTGGGGCTATAGCAATCAGCCCCAGCATTTT.

The rearrangement joins TRBV6-1 to TRBJ2-3; D ambiguous. This CDR3 region has 17 residues. Germline V CDR1 and CDR2: MNHNS, SASEGT. V lost 4 bases and J lost 0, with 17 bases in between. The CDR3 DNA is TGTGCCAGCAGTGTATCTGGTACAGTTTCTAGCACAGATACGCAGTATTTT. This codes for CASSVSGTVSSTDTQYF.

This rearrangement joins TRBV19 to TRBJ1-1; TRBD1 matches 7 bases. This CDR3 is built from 16 residues. Germline V gene sequence: CDR1 LNHDA, CDR2 SQIVND (reference sequence). The ends lost 5 bases at V and 7 bases at J; junction bases unmatched: 16. In nucleotides, the CDR3 is TGTGCCAGTAGTCCGTGGACAGGTGAACAAGATGATGAAGCTTTCTTT. Its translation is CASSPWTGEQDDEAFF.

As regards this clone: The identical CDR3 is also encoded by other nucleotide sequences in the sample. V and J are TRBV10-2 and TRBJ2-3; TRBD1 aligns across 10 bases. Per germline, CDR1 WSHSY and CDR2 SAAADI. The CDR3 length is 15 residues. Trimming took 8 bases from V and 4 from J; bases not matched to a gene: 9. CDR3 sequence (DNA): TGCGCCAGCGGTCCCGGGACAGGGGTTCCAGATACGCAGTATTTT. Translated: CASGPGTGVPDTQYF.

CDR3: CAWSVGGLGEKLFF. The CDR3 nucleotides read TGTGCCTGGAGTGTTGGGGGGCTGGGTGAAAAACTGTTTTTT. This chain links TRBV30 with TRBJ1-4; D is perhaps TRBD1 (6 bases). CDR1 is GTSNPN, CDR2 SVGIG, per germline (reference sequence). The CDR3 is made up of 14 amino acids. V shed 0 bases and J shed 7 bases, with 12 bases lying between them.

This clone has just a few counts. The chain employs TRBV6-1 and TRBJ1-2; weak D call: TRBD1 (6 bases). This CDR3 is 13 amino acids long. The germline V gene encodes CDR1 MNHNS and CDR2 SASEGT. V dropped 1 base and J dropped 8 bases, with 11 bases sitting between them. CDR3 amino acids: CASSEEGVGGYTF. The CDR3 nucleotides are TGTGCCAGCAGTGAAGAGGGGGTTGGGGGCTACACCTTC.

The V call is TRBV3-1 (or the pseudogene TRBV3-2), the J call TRBJ1-2; D gene ambiguous. This CDR3 has 16 amino acids. CDR1 is LGHDT and CDR2 is YNNKEL in the germline V gene (reference sequence). V lost 0 bases and J 3 bases, leaving 14 bases between the germline ends. The CDR3 is CASSQDQWSIDYGYTF. The CDR3 coding sequence is TGTGCCAGCAGCCAAGATCAGTGGTCGATTGACTATGGCTACACCTTC.

The V gene is TRBV18, the J gene TRBJ2-1; D gene uncertain. Germline CDR1 and CDR2: KGHSH and LQKENI. Trimming cost V 2 bases and J 7 bases, with 12 bases left between them. The CDR3 length is 14 residues. The CDR3 sequence is CASSPGLIGNEQFF. CDR3 in DNA: TGTGCCAGCTCACCAGGTCTAATAGGGAATGAGCAGTTCTTC.

This sequence joins TRBV28 and TRBJ1-5; D not resolved. Trimming removed 7 bases at V and 7 bases at J, with 11 bases between. Germline CDR1 reads MDHEN; CDR2 reads SYDVKM. CDR3 length: 12 residues. The CDR3 DNA is TGTGCCAGCACCCTTATGGGGCAGCCCCAGCATTTT. It codes for CASTLMGQPQHF.

Turning to this clone: The sample holds other DNA sequences that translate to the same CDR3. The genes are TRBV28 and TRBJ1-5; D gene unclear. This CDR3 has 12 residues. The V and J ends lost 2 bases and 3 bases respectively, with 2 bases between them. Germline V gene lookup returns CDR1 MDHEN and CDR2 SYDVKM. CDR3 DNA: TGTGCCAGCAGTTTAGTCAATCAGCCCCAGCATTTT. Amino acids: CASSLVNQPQHF.

The gene calls are TRBV18 and TRBJ1-2; TRBD1 is a possible D gene (5 bases). The CDR3 has 13 residues. V lost 3 bases to trimming and J lost 8 bases, with 13 bases between them. The germline gives CDR1 KGHSH, CDR2 LQKENI. This CDR3 reads CASSPGLSEGYTF. CDR3 coding DNA: TGTGCCAGCTCACCGGGACTTTCAGAGGGCTACACCTTC.

This chain joins TRBV7-2 and TRBJ1-1, with D tentatively TRBD1 (5 bases). Germline CDR1 is SGHTA and CDR2 is FQGNSA. The CDR3 covers 13 residues. The V end lost 4 bases, the J end lost 0 bases, and 6 bases lay between the germline ends. CDR3 sequence (DNA): TGTGCCAGCAGCTCACAGGTGAACACTGAAGCTTTCTTT. This translates into CASSSQVNTEAFF.

This sequence joins TRBV7-9 and TRBJ2-7; 11 positions agree with TRBD1. V was pared by 5 bases and J by 8 bases, with 8 bases of the junction left unmatched. The V gene's germline CDR1 is SEHNR and CDR2 FQNEAQ (reference sequence). The CDR3 extends over 14 amino acids. CDR3 nucleotides: TGTGCCAGCAGCCCACCCGGACAGGGGGCCAAGCAGTACTTC. Its translation is CASSPPGQGAKQYF.

The chain uses TRBV20-1 and TRBJ2-7; D is undetermined. From germline, CDR1 is DFQATT and CDR2 SNEGSKA (reference sequence). The CDR3 loop spans 14 amino acids. Trimming took 3 bases from V and 1 from J, leaving 13 bases between them. CDR3 amino acids: CSASIVTKSYEQYF. The CDR3 region has the DNA TGCAGTGCTAGTATCGTCACAAAGTCCTACGAGCAGTACTTC.

The DNA of the CDR3 is TGTGCCAGCAGTTACTCGTTAAGACGCAGCTCCTACGAGCAGTACTTC. Translation: CASSYSLRRSSYEQYF. This chain uses TRBV6-5 with TRBJ2-7; D unresolved. From germline, CDR1 is MNHEY and CDR2 SVGAGI. The germline V and J ends were trimmed by 0 bases and 0 bases, with 12 bases remaining between them. The CDR3 sequence is 16 residues long.

The chain employs TRBV29-1 and TRBJ2-3; D remains unclear. The CDR3 contains 14 residues. Trimming shortened V by 7 bases and J by 4 bases, and 18 bases separated the two germline ends. Germline CDR1 and CDR2: SQVTM and ANQGSEA. CDR3 in amino acids: CSGLIRVGPDTQYF. In DNA form, the CDR3 reads TGCAGCGGCCTAATTAGGGTTGGGCCAGATACGCAGTATTTT.

This clone appeared a few times. This chain connects TRBV28 to TRBJ1-2; perhaps TRBD1 as D (5 bases). The CDR3 length is 14 residues. Trimming shortened V by 1 base and J by 8 bases, and 14 bases separated the two germline ends. Germline V lookup: CDR1 MDHEN, CDR2 SYDVKM. CDR3: CASSLSARVFGYTF. The DNA of the CDR3 is TGTGCCAGCAGTTTATCCGCCAGGGTGTTCGGCTACACCTTC.

The gene calls are TRBV6-2 or TRBV6-3 and TRBJ2-1; D assignment may be TRBD1 or TRBD2 (6 bases each). The CDR3 spans 16 residues. Trimming pared 0 bases from V and 5 bases from J, leaving 14 bases between. Germline V lookup: CDR1 MNHEY, CDR2 SVGEGT. The DNA of the CDR3 is TGTGCCAGCAGTTACTCTGGGGGGCAGGCCAACAATGAGCAGTTCTTC. Protein: CASSYSGGQANNEQFF.

The CDR3: CASRTISTGSNQPQHF. In DNA form, the CDR3 reads TGTGCCAGCAGGACCATATCGACGGGTAGCAATCAGCCCCAGCATTTT. The gene calls are TRBV2 and TRBJ1-5, with D unclear. Deletions cut 6 bases from V and 0 bases from J, with 15 bases between. The CDR3 spans 16 residues. Germline V CDR1 and CDR2: SNHLY, FYNNEI. The full variable domain, rest sourced from reference TRBV2 and TRBJ1-5, is EPEVTQTPSHQVTQMGQEVILRCVPISNHLYFYWYRQILGQKVEFLVSFYNNEISEKSEIFDDQFSVERPDGSNFTLKIRSTKLEDSAMYFCASRTISTGSNQPQHFGDGTRLSIL.

The genes are TRBV10-3 and TRBJ2-2, with TRBD1 identical over 9 bases. CDR3 length: 15 amino acids. Germline V gene lookup returns CDR1 ENHRY and CDR2 SYGVKD. The J segment lost 1 base and the V segment lost 10 bases, leaving 7 bases of the junction unmatched. The CDR3 region is CATGSGQGNTGELFF. The CDR3 DNA sequence: TGTGCCACCGGATCGGGACAGGGGAACACCGGGGAGCTGTTTTTT.

This chain links TRBV9 with TRBJ2-7, with D possibly matching TRBD2 (5 bases). Between the trimmed V and J ends, which lost 0 bases and 2 bases, there was a span of 9 bases. The CDR3 consists of 14 residues. Germline assignment: CDR1 SGDLS and CDR2 YYNGEE. CDR3 sequence (DNA): TGTGCCAGCAGCGTAGCGACGGGGACCTACGAGCAGTACTTC. Translating it yields CASSVATGTYEQYF.

Details on this clone: One junction end does not reproduce the germline sequence, and a read error may be involved. V gene TRBV29-1 combines with J gene TRBJ2-5, with D uncertain. The germline CDR1 and CDR2 sequences are SQVTM and ANQGSEA. The CDR3 sequence is 13 residues long. The CDR3 loop is CSVGFGNQETQYF. CDR3 nucleotide sequence: TGCAGCGTTGGGTTCGGAAACCAGGAGACCCAGTACTTC.

The V gene is TRBV18, the J gene TRBJ1-4; D call uncertain. V was trimmed by 2 bases and J by 13 bases, leaving 20 bases between them. This CDR3 spans 15 amino acids. The germline gives CDR1 KGHSH, CDR2 LQKENI. Written as DNA, the CDR3 is TGTGCCAGCTCACCAGAACCCGCAACGGCCTGGGGACTGTTTTTT. As protein: CASSPEPATAWGLFF.

The V and J genes are TRBV3-1 (or the pseudogene TRBV3-2) and TRBJ2-5, with a possible D match to TRBD1 (5 bases). V was trimmed by 4 bases and J by 5 bases, leaving 14 bases between them. This CDR3 spans 14 amino acids. Germline CDR1 LGHDT, CDR2 YNNKEL (reference sequence). The chain's CDR3 is CASSPEGVFETQYF. The DNA of the CDR3 is TGTGCCAGCAGCCCGGAAGGGGTCTTCGAGACCCAGTACTTC.

The rearrangement uses TRBV25-1 and TRBJ2-1; D unclear. V was clipped by 4 bases and J by 12 bases, with 10 bases between them. The germline CDR1 and CDR2 sequences are MGHDK and SYGVNS. This CDR3 is built from 11 residues. CDR3 amino acids: CASSGAMAQFF. The CDR3 nucleotides read TGTGCCAGCAGTGGAGCGATGGCGCAGTTCTTC.

This chain links TRBV2 with TRBJ2-3, with D unclear. V shed 7 bases and J shed 2 bases, with 13 bases lying between them. CDR3 size: 14 residues. CDR1 and CDR2 from the germline V gene are SNHLY and FYNNEI. As DNA, the CDR3 is TGTGCCAGCACCCTCGTCGCGGTCACAGATACGCAGTATTTT. It is translated as CASTLVAVTDTQYF.

This chain connects TRBV6-2 or TRBV6-3 to TRBJ2-1, with a weak D call TRBD2 (7 bases). The CDR3 has 16 amino acids. Germline V gene data show CDR1 as MNHEY and CDR2 as SVGEGT. The ends were cut back, 2 bases at V and 0 bases at J, with 11 bases in the middle. CDR3 in amino acids: CASSYGGAISYNEQFF. CDR3 sequence (DNA): TGTGCCAGCAGTTACGGGGGGGCGATCTCCTACAATGAGCAGTTCTTC.

This clone is a singleton in its sample. The chain combines TRBV9 with TRBJ1-1, with D unclear. The CDR3 has 14 residues. The ends were cut back, 6 bases at V and 7 bases at J, with 19 bases in the middle. The germline gives CDR1 SGDLS, CDR2 YYNGEE. The CDR3 loop reads CASTPSGREREAFF. CDR3 DNA sequence: TGTGCCAGCACCCCCTCGGGCAGAGAACGTGAAGCTTTCTTT.

J is TRBJ2-7 and V is TRBV10-3, with D unresolved. Trimming removed 2 bases at V and 1 base at J, with 9 bases between. Germline CDR1 and CDR2: ENHRY and SYGVKD. The CDR3 extends over 14 amino acids. CDR3 amino acids: CAISEVGQSYEQYF. The CDR3 coding sequence is TGTGCCATCAGTGAGGTCGGCCAATCCTACGAGCAGTACTTC.

In this sample, this clone turned up a few times. This rearrangement joins TRBV19 to TRBJ2-7, with 8 bases matching TRBD2. V dropped 5 bases and J dropped 0; count of bases not matched to a gene: 6. The germline CDR1 and CDR2 sequences are LNHDA and SQIVND (reference sequence). The CDR3 covers 15 residues. The CDR3 sequence: CASSAGGRSSYEQYF. The CDR3 DNA follows: TGTGCCAGTAGTGCGGGCGGGAGGAGCTCCTACGAGCAGTACTTC.